The 27 T cell receptor beta chains listed next were all sequenced from one sample in a study of blood T cell repertoires in COVID-19 (dated by TCRdb to about 2020). Library preparation was by the immunoSEQ multiplex PCR assay. In its TCRdb copy, this immuneACCESS table keeps in-frame sequences only and misses some clones. Where compared with another copy, unresolved V genes explain less than half of these, and the others have no known cause. Across this sample there are some 530,000 clones, with roughly 88% seen only once. Together, the top ten hold roughly 3.2% of the sample. Sequencing was performed on peripheral blood. All receptors come from a human donor in a cohort sampled during active COVID-19.

In the case of this clone: Sequence at one end of the junction differs from germline and may be a read error. The rearrangement joins TRBV7-2 to TRBJ2-3; 7 nucleotides agree with TRBD1. CDR3 length equals 14 residues. CDR1 and CDR2 from the germline V gene are SGHTA and FQGNSA. CDR3 in DNA: TGTGCCAGCAGTTTAGACAGGGCCGGAAATACGCAGTATTTT. It codes for CASSLDRAGNTQYF.

V is TRBV30 and J is TRBJ1-1, with 10 bases identical to TRBD1. CDR1 is GTSNPN and CDR2 is SVGIG in the germline V gene (reference sequence). The CDR3 runs 11 residues. V dropped 1 base and J dropped 14; count of bases not matched to a gene: 4. For the CDR3, the DNA is TGTGCCTGGAGTGGGGGGGACAGGGGCTTCTTT. Translating gives CAWSGGDRGFF.

The chain uses TRBV15 and TRBJ2-5; tentative D call: TRBD1 (6 bases). Trimming removed 0 bases from V and 3 bases from J, with 11 bases in between. The CDR3 consists of 15 residues. Germline V gives CDR1 LNHNV, CDR2 YYDKDF (reference sequence). CDR3 bases: TGTGCCACCAGCAGAGATCAGGGGCCGGAAGAGACCCAGTACTTC. Translated: CATSRDQGPEETQYF. The full variable domain, completed using reference TRBV15 and TRBJ2-5, is DAMVIQNPRYQVTQFGKPVTLSCSQTLNHNVMYWYQQKSSQAPKLLFHYYDKDFNNEADTPDNFQSRRPNTSFCFLDIRSPGLGDTAMYLCATSRDQGPEETQYFGPGTRLLVL.

A single count supports this clone. The chain carries TRBV21-1 and TRBJ2-7; the table's D call of TRBD2 was not tested on the DNA. TRBV21-1 is a recognized pseudogene. This CDR3 is 12 amino acids long. The CDR3 DNA reads as TGTGCCAGCTGGCGACTCTCCTACGAGCAGTACTTC. It encodes CASWRLSYEQYF.

The chain uses TRBV28 and TRBJ1-5, with no clear D. CDR1 is MDHEN, CDR2 SYDVKM, per germline. Trimming removed 5 bases from V and 6 bases from J, with 8 bases in between. The CDR3 runs 12 residues. This chain's CDR3 is CASSPSGQPQHF. Here the CDR3 DNA reads TGTGCCAGCAGTCCGTCGGGTCAGCCCCAGCATTTT.

The V gene is TRBV9, the J gene TRBJ2-7; 7 bases line up with TRBD2. CDR3 length equals 14 residues. After removal of 1 base from V and 7 bases from J, the junction contained 8 bases not matched to a gene. Germline loops: CDR1 SGDLS, CDR2 YYNGEE. DNA of the CDR3: TGTGCCAGCAGCGTAAGGGTGGCTAGCGGAGAGCAGTACTTC. Encoded protein: CASSVRVASGEQYF.

In regard to this clone: Other DNA sequences in this sample translate to the same CDR3. The rearrangement uses TRBV3-1 (or the pseudogene TRBV3-2) and TRBJ2-2; D is ambiguous. Germline-derived CDR1 and CDR2 are LGHDT and YNNKEL (reference sequence). This CDR3 spans 12 amino acids. V was pared by 3 bases and J by 5 bases, with 4 bases between. The CDR3 DNA sequence: TGTGCCAGCAGCCACGTGACCGGGGAGCTGTTTTTT. This codes for CASSHVTGELFF.

This rearrangement joins TRBV29-1 to TRBJ1-2; D gene unclear. Germline V gene lookup returns CDR1 SQVTM and CDR2 ANQGSEA. Trimming removed 0 bases at V and 6 bases at J, with 11 bases between. This CDR3 comprises 13 residues. CDR3: CSVEEVRTDGYTF. The CDR3 bases are TGCAGCGTTGAAGAGGTTAGGACTGATGGCTACACCTTC.

The CDR3 coding sequence is TGTGCCAGCAGCTTTGCTGACACTTTCTATGGCTACACCTTC. Its protein product is CASSFADTFYGYTF. V and J are TRBV5-8 and TRBJ1-2; D not resolved. Germline V gene data show CDR1 as SGHTS and CDR2 as YDEGEE. The CDR3 consists of 14 residues. Trimming pared 2 bases from V and 4 bases from J, leaving 12 bases between.

The CDR3 DNA follows: TGTGCCAGCAGCGTAGACGGAGGGTCGAATGGCTACACCTTC. Translation: CASSVDGGSNGYTF. V is TRBV9 and J is TRBJ1-2; unclear D gene. The germline V gene has CDR1 SGDLS and CDR2 YYNGEE. With 0 bases removed from V and 6 bases from J, the gap between germline ends came to 12 bases. The CDR3 totals 14 residues.

The chain employs TRBV6-2 or TRBV6-3 and TRBJ1-1, with 9 bases lining up with TRBD1. With 5 bases clipped from V and 10 bases from J, the junction kept 8 bases outside the gene matches. The CDR3 is made up of 13 amino acids. Germline-derived CDR1 and CDR2 are MNHEY and SVGEGT. The CDR3 nucleotides read TGTGCCAGCAGTACAGGGGGCCGGGGGAGAGCTTTCTTT. Translating it yields CASSTGGRGRAFF.

The chain uses TRBV7-3 and TRBJ2-3; 10 nucleotides agree with TRBD2. CDR1 is SGHTA and CDR2 is FQGTGA in the germline V gene. V was pared by 5 bases and J by 6 bases, with 20 bases of the junction left unmatched. There are 19 residues in the CDR3. The DNA for the CDR3 is TGTGCCAGCAGCCTCCGGGGAAGGGCTCTAGCGGGAGTCCGGGATACGCAGTATTTT. Its translation is CASSLRGRALAGVRDTQYF.

This chain uses TRBV10-2 with TRBJ2-1, with 11 bases matching TRBD2. Germline CDR1 reads WSHSY; CDR2 reads SAAADI. J was trimmed by 1 base and V by 4 bases; bases with no gene match: 0. The CDR3 has 15 residues. For the CDR3, the DNA is TGCGCCAGCAGTGGACTAGCGGGGTCCTACAATGAGCAGTTCTTC. Amino acid sequence: CASSGLAGSYNEQFF.

The genes are TRBV29-1 and TRBJ2-2; TRBD2 matches 7 bases. V shed 5 bases and J 0 bases; nucleotides not matched to a gene: 3. The CDR3 consists of 14 residues. Germline CDR1 SQVTM, CDR2 ANQGSEA. The CDR3 DNA reads TGCAGCGTTCGACTAGCAGCGAACACCGGGGAGCTGTTTTTT. This encodes CSVRLAANTGELFF.

V usage is TRBV7-2 and J usage is TRBJ1-1, with D hard to call. The CDR3 extends over 14 amino acids. The germline CDR1 and CDR2 sequences are SGHTA and FQGNSA. V lost 2 bases to trimming and J lost 5 bases, with 12 bases between them. CDR3 in DNA: TGTGCCAGCAGCTTACCGGATGAGGGTACTGAAGCTTTCTTT. This gives the protein CASSLPDEGTEAFF.

The chain links TRBV4-3 to TRBJ2-1; 13 nucleotides match TRBD2. The CDR3 has 15 residues. V lost 1 base to trimming and J lost 7 bases; unmatched junction nucleotides: 1. In germline, CDR1 is LGHNA, CDR2 YSLEER. Here the CDR3 reads CASSQGTSGSNEQFF. The CDR3 nucleotides read TGCGCCAGCAGCCAAGGGACTAGCGGGAGTAATGAGCAGTTCTTC.

This rearrangement joins TRBV11-1 to TRBJ1-1, with D tentatively TRBD1 (5 bases). The CDR3 is 13 residues long. Trimming left V 3 bases short and J 2 bases short, with 7 bases between. CDR1 is SGHAT, CDR2 FQDESV, per germline (reference sequence). The CDR3 sequence: CASSFQGNTEAFF. CDR3 DNA: TGTGCCAGCAGCTTCCAGGGTAACACTGAAGCTTTCTTT.

The CDR3 here is CASSSGQGARNEQFF. The CDR3 bases are TGTGCCAGCAGCTCGGGACAGGGGGCTCGAAATGAGCAGTTCTTC. The chain links TRBV3-1 (or the pseudogene TRBV3-2) to TRBJ2-1, with 12 bases that match TRBD1. V shed 5 bases, J shed 7 bases, and the junction held 6 bases outside the gene matches. The CDR3 runs to 15 residues. The germline V gene encodes CDR1 LGHDT and CDR2 YNNKEL (reference sequence).

This clone was seen once. The genes are TRBV7-2 and TRBJ1-3, with D possibly matching TRBD1 (6 bases). This CDR3 is 14 amino acids long. Trimming pared 4 bases from V and 3 bases from J, leaving 10 bases between. CDR1 is SGHTA, CDR2 FQGNSA, per germline. CDR3 amino acids: CASSSTGLGNTIYF. The CDR3 coding sequence is TGTGCCAGCAGCTCAACAGGGCTTGGAAACACCATATATTTT.

V usage is TRBV19 and J usage is TRBJ1-1; D call uncertain. The CDR3 runs 11 residues. Germline-derived CDR1 and CDR2 are LNHDA and SQIVND (reference sequence). V lost 11 bases to trimming and J lost 7 bases, with 14 bases between them. The CDR3 sequence is CAARGIGEAFF. The CDR3 coding sequence is TGTGCCGCCCGAGGGATTGGTGAAGCTTTCTTT.

The rearrangement uses TRBV30 and TRBJ2-7; possibly TRBD2 for D (5 bases). Germline assignment: CDR1 GTSNPN and CDR2 SVGIG (reference sequence). The CDR3 spans 13 residues. With 0 bases removed from V and 6 bases from J, the gap between germline ends came to 12 bases. CDR3 coding DNA: TGTGCCTGGAGTGTAGGCGGGCCCGGCGAGCAGTACTTC. Translation gives CAWSVGGPGEQYF.

V and J are TRBV7-9 and TRBJ2-7; 10 positions agree with TRBD2. The CDR3 consists of 16 residues. The germline V gene encodes CDR1 SEHNR and CDR2 FQNEAQ (reference sequence). With V trimmed by 1 base and J by 6 bases, 9 bases remained unmatched. The CDR3 loop reads CASSLGGLAGALEQYF. The CDR3 DNA follows: TGTGCCAGCAGCTTAGGGGGGCTAGCGGGAGCCCTCGAGCAGTACTTC.

V and J are TRBV4-1 and TRBJ2-1; 14 bases are shared with TRBD2. The V segment lost 1 base and the J segment 5 bases; nucleotides outside the gene matches: 4. The CDR3 is 17 residues long. Looked up from germline, CDR1 is MGHRA and CDR2 is YSYEKL. CDR3 sequence: CASSQGLAGGPHNEQFF. The CDR3 DNA reads TGCGCCAGCAGCCAAGGACTAGCGGGAGGGCCGCACAATGAGCAGTTCTTC.

The chain employs TRBV19 and TRBJ2-1; D may be TRBD2 (6 bases). The V gene's germline CDR1 is LNHDA and CDR2 SQIVND (reference sequence). The CDR3 extends over 15 amino acids. The V end lost 2 bases, the J end lost 1 base, and 9 bases lay between the germline ends. CDR3 nucleotides: TGTGCCAGTAGTATAAGACTAGTTTCCTACAATGAGCAGTTCTTC. Translation gives CASSIRLVSYNEQFF.

This clone was counted once. Other nucleotide sequences from this sample produce the same CDR3. CDR3 bases: TGTGCCAGTAGTATAGTAACAGGGAACACTGAAGCTTTCTTT. As protein: CASSIVTGNTEAFF. The chain couples TRBV19 to TRBJ1-1; a weak D match, TRBD1 (5 bases). The germline V and J ends were trimmed by 1 base and 1 base, with 7 bases remaining between them. CDR1 LNHDA and CDR2 SQIVND come from the germline V gene (reference sequence). The CDR3 is 14 residues long.

The chain carries TRBV18 and TRBJ2-7; possible D gene TRBD1, 5 bases. Germline V CDR1 and CDR2: KGHSH, LQKENI. Trimming shortened V by 6 bases and J by 5 bases, and 8 bases separated the two germline ends. This CDR3 has 11 amino acids. The CDR3 DNA is TGTGCCAGCTCGAGACAGAACGAGCAGTACTTC. Amino acid sequence: CASSRQNEQYF.

CDR3 protein: CASSSTSSGIADTQYF. CDR3 nucleotides: TGTGCCAGCAGCTCGACCTCTAGCGGGATAGCAGATACGCAGTATTTT. The chain uses TRBV11-2 and TRBJ2-3; 9 bases align to TRBD2. With 4 bases clipped from V and 4 bases from J, the junction kept 9 bases outside the gene matches. The CDR3 contains 16 residues. Germline lookup yields CDR1 SGHAT and CDR2 FQNNGV. The full variable domain, completed using reference TRBV11-2 and TRBJ2-3, is EAGVAQSPRYKIIEKRQSVAFWCNPISGHATLYWYQQILGQGPKLLIQFQNNGVVDDSQLPKDRFSAERLKGVDSTLKIQPAKLEDSAVYLCASSSTSSGIADTQYFGPGTRLTVL.